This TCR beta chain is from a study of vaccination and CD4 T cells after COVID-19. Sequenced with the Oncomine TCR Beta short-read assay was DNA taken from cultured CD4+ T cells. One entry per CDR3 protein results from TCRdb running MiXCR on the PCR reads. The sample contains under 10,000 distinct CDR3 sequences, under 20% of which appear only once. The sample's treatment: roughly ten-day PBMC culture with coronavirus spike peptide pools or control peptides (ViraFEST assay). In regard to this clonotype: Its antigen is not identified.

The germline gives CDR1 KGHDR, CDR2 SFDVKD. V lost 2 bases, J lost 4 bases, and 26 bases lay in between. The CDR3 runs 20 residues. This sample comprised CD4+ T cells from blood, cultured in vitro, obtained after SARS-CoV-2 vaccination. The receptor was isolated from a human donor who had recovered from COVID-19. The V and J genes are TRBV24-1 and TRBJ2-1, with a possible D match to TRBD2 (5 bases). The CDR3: CATSDSVGFLRDLRYNEQFF. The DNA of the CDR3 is TGTGCCACCAGTGATTCCGTCGGTTTTTTACGGGATTTAAGGTACAATGAGCAGTTCTTC.